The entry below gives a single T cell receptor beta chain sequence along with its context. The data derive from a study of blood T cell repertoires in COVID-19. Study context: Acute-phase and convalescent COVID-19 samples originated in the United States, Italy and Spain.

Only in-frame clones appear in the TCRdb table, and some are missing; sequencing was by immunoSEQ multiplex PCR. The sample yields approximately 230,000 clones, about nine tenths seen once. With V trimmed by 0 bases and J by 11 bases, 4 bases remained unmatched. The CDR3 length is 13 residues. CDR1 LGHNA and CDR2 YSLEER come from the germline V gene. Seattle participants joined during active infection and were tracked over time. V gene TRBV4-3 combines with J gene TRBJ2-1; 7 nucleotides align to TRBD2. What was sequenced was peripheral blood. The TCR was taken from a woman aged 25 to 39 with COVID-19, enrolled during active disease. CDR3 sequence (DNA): TGCGCCAGCAGCCAAGATAACAGCGGGAAGCAGTTCTTC. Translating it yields CASSQDNSGKQFF.